Presented here are 15 T cell receptor beta chains from one specimen sequenced in a study of blood T cells in healthy people across ages. Together with a sample-barcoded 5' primer, a J-beta primer mix was included in a second PCR lasting roughly 6 to 12 cycles. TCRdb fed the 5' RACE reads into MiXCR, producing one record per CDR3 protein. The sample holds over a million distinct CDR3 sequences, roughly 45% seen once. Sequenced sample: blood. These TCRs come from a young woman in good health.

This clonotype turned up a few times. The V call is TRBV7-9, the J call TRBJ2-5; 13 nucleotides align to TRBD2. V lost 5 bases, J lost 7 bases, and 7 bases stayed unmatched. This CDR3 has 15 residues. Germline V gene data show CDR1 as SEHNR and CDR2 as FQNEAQ (reference sequence). CDR3 in amino acids: CASSTRTSGGVTQYF. CDR3 DNA sequence: TGTGCCAGCAGCACCCGGACTAGCGGGGGTGTGACCCAGTACTTC.

This clonotype was detected many times. Its ends do not fully match the called genes, so a read error is possible. The rearrangement joins TRBV5-1 to TRBJ1-1; 7 positions agree with TRBD1. CDR3 size: 14 residues. Germline CDR1 reads SGHRS; CDR2 reads YFSETQ. CDR3 DNA: TGTGCCAGCAGCCCGGGACAGATGAACACTGAAGCTTTCTTT. Protein: CASSPGQMNTEAFF.

The chain carries TRBV6-6 and TRBJ2-1; the match to TRBD2 covers 12 bases. The CDR3 sequence is 17 residues long. Trimming removed 2 bases from V and 10 bases from J; junction bases left unmatched: 12. Germline V gene sequence: CDR1 MNHNY, CDR2 SVGAGI (reference sequence). CDR3 in amino acids: CASSYTSGRHGPGEQFF. The CDR3 bases are TGTGCCAGCAGTTACACTAGCGGGAGGCACGGCCCCGGGGAGCAGTTCTTC.

The table lists this clonotype with a few counts. CDR3 sequence reads: CASSQDKQGAFGEQYF. The DNA for the CDR3 is TGCGCCAGCAGCCAAGATAAACAGGGGGCATTTGGCGAGCAGTACTTC. This chain joins TRBV4-1 and TRBJ2-7; 9 bases fit TRBD1. The germline V gene encodes CDR1 MGHRA and CDR2 YSYEKL. Trimming removed 0 bases from V and 6 bases from J; junction bases left unmatched: 9. This CDR3 is 16 amino acids long.

The rearrangement uses TRBV4-1 and TRBJ2-1, with D uncertain. The ends were cut back, 3 bases at V and 8 bases at J, with 14 bases in the middle. The CDR3 sequence is 14 residues long. Germline CDR1 is MGHRA and CDR2 is YSYEKL. The CDR3: CASSHVGTADEQFF. CDR3 DNA sequence: TGCGCCAGCAGCCATGTGGGTACGGCGGATGAGCAGTTCTTC.

In this sample, this clonotype turned up a few times. V and J are TRBV6-5 and TRBJ2-7, with 9 bases that match TRBD1. The CDR3 runs 13 residues. J lost 9 bases, V lost 5 bases, and 8 bases had no gene match. Per the germline V gene, CDR1 is MNHEY and CDR2 is SVGAGI. CDR3 sequence reads: CASSRTGDFGQYF. The CDR3 DNA is TGTGCCAGCAGTAGGACAGGGGACTTCGGGCAGTACTTC.

This clonotype was observed a few times. The J gene is TRBJ2-2, the V gene TRBV7-2, with TRBD1 as a possible D gene (5 bases). The length of the CDR3 is 16 residues. The germline gives CDR1 SGHTA, CDR2 FQGNSA. Trimming removed 1 base at V and 5 bases at J, with 14 bases between. The CDR3 reads CASSLVRVSSTGELFF. The CDR3 nucleotides are TGTGCCAGCAGCTTAGTCAGGGTATCCTCAACCGGGGAGCTGTTTTTT.

V gene TRBV27 combines with J gene TRBJ2-1; the match to TRBD1 covers 12 bases. CDR1 MNHEY and CDR2 SMNVEV come from the germline V gene (reference sequence). V lost 5 bases, J lost 8 bases, and 10 bases stayed unmatched. The CDR3 extends over 16 amino acids. This CDR3 reads CASSLGGQGAWDEQFF. In DNA form, the CDR3 reads TGTGCCAGCAGTCTAGGGGGACAGGGGGCATGGGATGAGCAGTTCTTC.

This clonotype has a handful of counts. CDR3 DNA sequence: TGTGCCAGCAGTTCCCGGGACAGCCATGGCTACACCTTC. Its protein product is CASSSRDSHGYTF. This chain uses TRBV27 with TRBJ1-2, with 7 bases identical to TRBD1. CDR3 length equals 13 residues. With V trimmed by 4 bases and J by 6 bases, 5 bases remained unmatched. CDR1 is MNHEY and CDR2 is SMNVEV in the germline V gene (reference sequence).

This clonotype was recorded a few times. This sequence joins TRBV28 and TRBJ2-1; TRBD1 matches at 8 bases. The CDR3 runs 15 residues. The trim removed 4 bases at V and 4 bases at J, leaving 6 bases unmatched. Germline V gene sequence: CDR1 MDHEN, CDR2 SYDVKM. The CDR3 protein is CASSSTGTGYNEQFF. The CDR3 DNA is TGTGCCAGCAGTTCCACCGGGACAGGATACAATGAGCAGTTCTTC.

This clonotype showed up just a few times. The genes are TRBV11-3 and TRBJ2-2; 9 bases are shared with TRBD2. There are 17 residues in the CDR3. Per the germline V gene, CDR1 is SGHNT and CDR2 is YENEEA. V gave up 2 bases and J gave up 1 base; unmatched junction bases: 5. The CDR3 loop reads CASSLLAGAMNTGELFF. As DNA, the CDR3 is TGTGCCAGCAGCTTATTAGCGGGAGCCATGAACACCGGGGAGCTGTTTTTT. The whole variable domain, remainder taken from reference TRBV11-3 and TRBJ2-2, is EAGVVQSPRYKIIEKKQPVAFWCNPISGHNTLYWYLQNLGQGPELLIRYENEEAVDDSQLPKDRFSAERLKGVDSTLKIQPAELGDSAVYLCASSLLAGAMNTGELFFGEGSRLTVL.

This clonotype has more than one count but fewer than ten. This rearrangement joins TRBV5-1 to TRBJ1-2, with 9 bases fitting TRBD1. The CDR3 consists of 14 residues. Per the germline V gene, CDR1 is SGHRS and CDR2 is YFSETQ. Unmatched junction bases numbered 5, after V lost 0 bases and J lost 8 bases. The CDR3 coding sequence is TGCGCCAGCAGCTTGGAAGGGACAGGGCAAGGCTACACCTTC. As protein: CASSLEGTGQGYTF.

This clonotype was seen a few times. V gene TRBV12-3 or TRBV12-4 combines with J gene TRBJ1-2; D may be TRBD1 (6 bases). The length of the CDR3 is 15 residues. The V and J ends lost 3 bases and 2 bases respectively, with 13 bases between them. The CDR3 coding sequence is TGTGCCAGCAGTTTCCAGGGGACCCTCAACTATGGCTACACCTTC. Protein product: CASSFQGTLNYGYTF.

The chain carries TRBV4-1 and TRBJ1-2; D gene uncertain. CDR1 is MGHRA, CDR2 YSYEKL, per germline. V lost 0 bases and J lost 8, with 19 bases in between. CDR3 size: 16 residues. Here the CDR3 DNA reads TGCGCCAGCAGCCAAGATCATAGAGGAGGGCCCCGGGGCTACACCTTC. Protein: CASSQDHRGGPRGYTF.

The chain couples TRBV9 to TRBJ1-1, with a possible D match to TRBD1 (5 bases). Trimming shortened V by 6 bases and J by 2 bases, and 20 bases separated the two germline ends. The length of the CDR3 is 16 residues. Germline V gene lookup returns CDR1 SGDLS and CDR2 YYNGEE. The CDR3 loop is CASTKSGTSINTEAFF. CDR3 DNA sequence: TGTGCCAGCACTAAGTCAGGGACTTCGATAAACACTGAAGCTTTCTTT.